This paragraph covers one TCR beta chain sequence. Methods used by the authors: Reference gene primer amplification gave nucleated cell count estimates. This table comes from immunoSEQ multiplex PCR, and its TCRdb copy is limited to in-frame clones, with some not included. V and J calls and clone size are as listed in that table; D and trimming were resolved from the DNA. The table shows hundreds of thousands of clones, with 75% to 85% occurring only once. The data were taken from a study of blood T cell repertoires in COVID-19. Germline CDR1 SEHNR, CDR2 FQNEAQ (reference sequence). V lost 4 bases and J 1 base, leaving 7 bases between the germline ends. The length of the CDR3 is 13 residues.

The chain carries TRBV7-9 and TRBJ1-1; the D is unclear. The specimen sequenced was PBMCs or T cells enriched from blood (not recorded which). The sequence was collected from a woman aged 45-60 years with acute COVID-19. The CDR3 protein is CASSSYRNTEAFF. For the CDR3, the DNA is TGTGCCAGCAGCTCCTACAGGAACACTGAAGCTTTCTTT.